The T cell receptor beta chain under discussion was sequenced for a study of T cells expressing NK-cell markers. At the level of the study: Underlying the TCR beta repertoires were sorted CD3+CD56+NKG2C+, CD3+CD56+NKG2C- and CD3+CD56-NKG2C+ T cells.

Germline CDR1 SNHLY, CDR2 FYNNEI. The CDR3 covers 13 residues. TCRdb re-called the 5' RACE reads and catalogs CDR3 proteins one per entry, DNA excluded. This repertoire comprises about 460,000 distinct CDR3 sequences; its ten largest clones make up almost 1.5%. This TCR was recovered from a woman in her 50s in good health. The chain employs TRBV2 and TRBJ1-1; the TRBD1 assignment by TCRdb is unverifiable without DNA. The sample consisted of blood T cells: a sorted CD56 or NKG2C T cell subset, CD4+ or CD8+ T cells, or bulk PBMC T cells (not recorded which). The CDR3 sequence: CASSEGRGVKTFF.